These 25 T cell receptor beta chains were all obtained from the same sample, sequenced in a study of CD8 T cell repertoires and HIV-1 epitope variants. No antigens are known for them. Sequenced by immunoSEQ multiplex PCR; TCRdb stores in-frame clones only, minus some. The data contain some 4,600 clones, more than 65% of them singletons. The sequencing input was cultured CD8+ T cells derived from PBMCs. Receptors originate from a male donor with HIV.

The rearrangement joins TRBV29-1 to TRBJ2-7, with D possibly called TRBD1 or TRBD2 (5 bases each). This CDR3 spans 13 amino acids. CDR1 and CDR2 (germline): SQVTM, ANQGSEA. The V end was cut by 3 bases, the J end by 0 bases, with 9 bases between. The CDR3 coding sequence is TGCAGCGTTGAGGGGACCGTCTCCTACGAGCAGTACTTC. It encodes CSVEGTVSYEQYF.

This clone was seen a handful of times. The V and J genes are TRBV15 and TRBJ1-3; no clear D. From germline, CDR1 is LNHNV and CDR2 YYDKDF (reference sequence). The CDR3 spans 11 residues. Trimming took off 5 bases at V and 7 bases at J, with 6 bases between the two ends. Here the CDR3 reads CATSGSNTIYF. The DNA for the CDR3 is TGTGCCACCAGCGGTTCTAACACCATATATTTT.

CDR3 residues: CASSYSDTQYF. For the CDR3, the DNA is TGTGCCAGCAGTTACTCAGATACGCAGTATTTT. The J gene is TRBJ2-3, the V gene TRBV6-5; no clear D. Germline V gene sequence: CDR1 MNHEY, CDR2 SVGAGI. The CDR3 is 11 residues long. Trimming left V 0 bases short and J 5 bases short, with 0 bases between.

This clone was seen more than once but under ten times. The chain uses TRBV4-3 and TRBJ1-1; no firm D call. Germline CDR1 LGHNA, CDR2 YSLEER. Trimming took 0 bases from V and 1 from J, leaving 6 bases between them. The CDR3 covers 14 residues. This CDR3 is CASSQDPKNTEAFF. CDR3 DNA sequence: TGCGCCAGCAGCCAAGATCCGAAGAACACTGAAGCTTTCTTT.

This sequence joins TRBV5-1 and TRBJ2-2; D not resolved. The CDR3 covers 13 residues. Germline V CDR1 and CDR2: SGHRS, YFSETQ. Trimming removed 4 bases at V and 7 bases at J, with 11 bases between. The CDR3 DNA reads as TGCGCCAGCAGCCCTACGGTTAGCGGGGAGCTGTTTTTT. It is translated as CASSPTVSGELFF. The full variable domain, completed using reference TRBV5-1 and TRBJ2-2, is KAGVTQTPRYLIKTRGQQVTLSCSPISGHRSVSWYQQTPGQGLQFLFEYFSETQRNKGNFPGRFSGRQFSNSRSEMNVSTLELGDSALYLCASSPTVSGELFFGEGSRLTVL.

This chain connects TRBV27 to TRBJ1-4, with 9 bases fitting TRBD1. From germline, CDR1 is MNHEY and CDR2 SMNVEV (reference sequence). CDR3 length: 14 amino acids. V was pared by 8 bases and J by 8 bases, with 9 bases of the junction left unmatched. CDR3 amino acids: CASSSGTGYEKLFF. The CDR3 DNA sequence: TGTGCCAGCTCCTCCGGGACAGGGTACGAAAAACTGTTTTTT.

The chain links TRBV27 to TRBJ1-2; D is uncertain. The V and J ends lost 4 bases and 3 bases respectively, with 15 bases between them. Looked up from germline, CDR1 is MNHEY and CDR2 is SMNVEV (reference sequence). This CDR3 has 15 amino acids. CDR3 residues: CASSSSGRVYYGYTF. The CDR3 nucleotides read TGTGCCAGCAGTTCGTCTGGGAGGGTCTACTATGGCTACACCTTC.

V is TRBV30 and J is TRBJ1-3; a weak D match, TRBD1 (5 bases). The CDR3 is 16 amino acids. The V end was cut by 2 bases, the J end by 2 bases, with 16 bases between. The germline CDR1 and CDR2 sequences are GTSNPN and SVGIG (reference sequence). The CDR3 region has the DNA TGTGCCTGGAGTCTGGAGGGGCTTGGAACTGGAAACACCATATATTTT. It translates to CAWSLEGLGTGNTIYF.

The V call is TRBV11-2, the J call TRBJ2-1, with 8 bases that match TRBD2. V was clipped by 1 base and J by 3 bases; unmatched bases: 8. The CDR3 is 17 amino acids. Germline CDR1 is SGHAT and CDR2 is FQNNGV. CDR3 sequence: CASSLALGGGFYNEQFF. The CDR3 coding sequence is TGTGCCAGCAGCTTAGCCCTAGGCGGGGGGTTCTACAATGAGCAGTTCTTC.

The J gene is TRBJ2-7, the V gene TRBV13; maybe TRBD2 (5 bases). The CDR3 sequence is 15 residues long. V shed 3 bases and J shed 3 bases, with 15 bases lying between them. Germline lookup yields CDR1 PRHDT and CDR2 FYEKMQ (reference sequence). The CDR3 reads CASSLSGAMIYEQYF. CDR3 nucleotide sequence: TGTGCCAGCAGCTTGAGCGGAGCCATGATCTACGAGCAGTACTTC.

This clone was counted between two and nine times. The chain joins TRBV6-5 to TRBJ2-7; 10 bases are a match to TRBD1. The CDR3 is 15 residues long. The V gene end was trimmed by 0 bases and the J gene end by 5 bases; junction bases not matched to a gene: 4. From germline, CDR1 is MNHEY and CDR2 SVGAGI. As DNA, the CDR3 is TGTGCCAGCAGTTACTCACGGACAGGGGGGCACGAGCAGTACTTC. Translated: CASSYSRTGGHEQYF.

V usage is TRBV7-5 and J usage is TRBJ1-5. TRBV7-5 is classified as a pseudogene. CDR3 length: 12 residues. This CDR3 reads CASRAGTQPQHF. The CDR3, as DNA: TGTGCCAGCAGAGCGGGGACTCAGCCCCAGCATTTT.

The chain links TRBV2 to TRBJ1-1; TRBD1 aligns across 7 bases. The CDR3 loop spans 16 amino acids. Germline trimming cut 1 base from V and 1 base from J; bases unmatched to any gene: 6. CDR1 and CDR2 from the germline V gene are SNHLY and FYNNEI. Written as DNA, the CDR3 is TGTGCCAGCAGTGAAGATCTGGGGACAGCGAACACTGAAGCTTTCTTT. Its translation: CASSEDLGTANTEAFF.

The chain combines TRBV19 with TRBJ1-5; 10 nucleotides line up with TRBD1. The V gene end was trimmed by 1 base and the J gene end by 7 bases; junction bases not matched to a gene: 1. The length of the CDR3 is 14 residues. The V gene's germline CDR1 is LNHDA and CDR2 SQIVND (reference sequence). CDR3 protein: CASSIGDRGQPQHF. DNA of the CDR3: TGTGCCAGTAGTATAGGGGACAGGGGACAGCCCCAGCATTTT.

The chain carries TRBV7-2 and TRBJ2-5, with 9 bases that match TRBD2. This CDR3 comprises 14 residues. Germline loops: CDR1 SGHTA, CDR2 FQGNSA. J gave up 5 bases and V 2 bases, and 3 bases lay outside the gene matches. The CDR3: CASSLIAGVETQYF. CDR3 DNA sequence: TGTGCCAGCAGCTTAATAGCGGGAGTCGAGACCCAGTACTTC.

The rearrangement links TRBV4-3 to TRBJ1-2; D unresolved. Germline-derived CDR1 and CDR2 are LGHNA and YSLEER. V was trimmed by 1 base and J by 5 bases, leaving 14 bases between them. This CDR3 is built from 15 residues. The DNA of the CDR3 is TGCGCCAGCAGCCAAGTAGGGTCCCTGCCTTATGGCTACACCTTC. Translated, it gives CASSQVGSLPYGYTF.

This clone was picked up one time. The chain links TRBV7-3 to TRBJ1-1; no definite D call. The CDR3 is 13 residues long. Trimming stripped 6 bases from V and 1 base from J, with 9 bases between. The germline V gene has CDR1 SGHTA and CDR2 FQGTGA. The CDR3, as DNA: TGTGCCAGCAGGGACTCAGGGAACACTGAAGCTTTCTTT. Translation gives CASRDSGNTEAFF.

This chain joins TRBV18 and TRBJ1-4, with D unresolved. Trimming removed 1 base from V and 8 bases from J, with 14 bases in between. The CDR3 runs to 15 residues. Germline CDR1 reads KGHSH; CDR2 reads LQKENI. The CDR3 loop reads CASSPLAGPEEKLFF. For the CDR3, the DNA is TGTGCCAGCTCACCACTCGCCGGACCCGAAGAAAAACTGTTTTTT.

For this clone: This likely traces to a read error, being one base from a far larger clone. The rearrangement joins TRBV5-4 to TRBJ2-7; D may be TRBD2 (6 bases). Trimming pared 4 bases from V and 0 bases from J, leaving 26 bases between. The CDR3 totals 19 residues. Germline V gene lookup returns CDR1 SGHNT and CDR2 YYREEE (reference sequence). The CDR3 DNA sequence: TGTGCCAGCAGCCAAGAGCCGGGAGCGGGCGCCCTGAGCTCCTACGAGCAGTACTTC. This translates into CASSQEPGAGALSSYEQYF.

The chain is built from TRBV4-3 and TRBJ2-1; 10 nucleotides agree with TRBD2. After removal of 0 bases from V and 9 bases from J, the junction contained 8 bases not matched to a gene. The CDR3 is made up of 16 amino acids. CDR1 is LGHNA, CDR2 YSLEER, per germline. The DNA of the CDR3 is TGCGCCAGCAGCCAAGATACAAGCGGGGGGGCAAGTGAGCAGTTCTTC. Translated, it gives CASSQDTSGGASEQFF.

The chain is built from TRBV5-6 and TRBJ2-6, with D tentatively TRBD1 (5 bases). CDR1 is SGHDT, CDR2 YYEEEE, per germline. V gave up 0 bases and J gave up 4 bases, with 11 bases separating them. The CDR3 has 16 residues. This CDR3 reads CASSLDGAAGANVLTF. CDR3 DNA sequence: TGTGCCAGCAGCTTGGATGGGGCGGCGGGGGCCAACGTCCTGACTTTC.

This chain's CDR3 is CASSMVGAGRFF. The CDR3 region has the DNA TGTGCCAGCAGCATGGTTGGGGCAGGGCGATTCTTC. This chain uses TRBV7-2 with TRBJ2-1; TRBD1 might be the D (5 bases). CDR1 is SGHTA, CDR2 FQGNSA, per germline. The V gene lost 5 bases and the J gene lost 16 bases, with 18 bases spanning the gap. The CDR3 extends over 12 amino acids.

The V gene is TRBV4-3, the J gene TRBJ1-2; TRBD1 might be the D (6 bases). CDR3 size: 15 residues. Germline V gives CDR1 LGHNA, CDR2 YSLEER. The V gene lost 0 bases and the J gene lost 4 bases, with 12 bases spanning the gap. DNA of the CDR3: TGCGCCAGCAGCCAAGATAGGGGGGCCGCCTATGGCTACACCTTC. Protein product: CASSQDRGAAYGYTF.

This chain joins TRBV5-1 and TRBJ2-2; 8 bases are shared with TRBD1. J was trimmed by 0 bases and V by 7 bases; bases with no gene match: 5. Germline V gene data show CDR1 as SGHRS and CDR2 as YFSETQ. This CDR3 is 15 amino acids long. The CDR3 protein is CASRMDRANTGELFF. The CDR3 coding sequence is TGCGCCAGCCGAATGGACAGGGCGAACACCGGGGAGCTGTTTTTT.

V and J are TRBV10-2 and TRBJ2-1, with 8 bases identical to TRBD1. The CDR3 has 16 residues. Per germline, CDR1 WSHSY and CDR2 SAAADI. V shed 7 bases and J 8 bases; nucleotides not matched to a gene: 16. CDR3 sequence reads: CASNDEIRQGYDEQFF. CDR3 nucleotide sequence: TGCGCCAGCAATGACGAAATCCGACAGGGGTACGATGAGCAGTTCTTC.